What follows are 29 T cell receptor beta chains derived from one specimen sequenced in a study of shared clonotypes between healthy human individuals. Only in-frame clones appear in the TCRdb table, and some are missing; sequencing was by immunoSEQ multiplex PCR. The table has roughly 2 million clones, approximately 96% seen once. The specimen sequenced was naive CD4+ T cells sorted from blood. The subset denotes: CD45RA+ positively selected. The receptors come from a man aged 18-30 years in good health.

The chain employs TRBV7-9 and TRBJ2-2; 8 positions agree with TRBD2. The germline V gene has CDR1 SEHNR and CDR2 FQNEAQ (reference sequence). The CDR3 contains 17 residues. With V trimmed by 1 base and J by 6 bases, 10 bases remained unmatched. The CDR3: CASSLGSGTSGPGELFF. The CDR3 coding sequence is TGTGCCAGCAGCTTAGGGTCCGGGACTAGTGGGCCCGGGGAGCTGTTTTTT.

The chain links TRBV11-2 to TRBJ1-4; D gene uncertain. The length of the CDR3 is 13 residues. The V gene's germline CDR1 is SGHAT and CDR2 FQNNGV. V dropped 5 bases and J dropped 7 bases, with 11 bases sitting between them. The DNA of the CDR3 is TGTGCCAGCAGCCGACTGGGGTCTGAAAAACTGTTTTTT. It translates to CASSRLGSEKLFF.

The CDR3 bases are TGCGCCAGCAGCCAAGATACGGGACTAGCGGGAGCTCCCTACAATGAGCAGTTCTTC. Amino acids: CASSQDTGLAGAPYNEQFF. This rearrangement joins TRBV4-3 to TRBJ2-1; 14 bases align to TRBD2. With 0 bases clipped from V and 2 bases from J, the junction kept 6 bases outside the gene matches. The CDR3 is 19 residues long. Germline V gives CDR1 LGHNA, CDR2 YSLEER.

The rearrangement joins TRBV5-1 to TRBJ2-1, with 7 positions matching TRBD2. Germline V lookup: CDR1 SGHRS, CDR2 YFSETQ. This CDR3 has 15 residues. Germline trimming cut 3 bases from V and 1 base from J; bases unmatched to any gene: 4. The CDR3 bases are TGCGCCAGCAGCTCAACTAGCGTGTCCTACAATGAGCAGTTCTTC. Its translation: CASSSTSVSYNEQFF.

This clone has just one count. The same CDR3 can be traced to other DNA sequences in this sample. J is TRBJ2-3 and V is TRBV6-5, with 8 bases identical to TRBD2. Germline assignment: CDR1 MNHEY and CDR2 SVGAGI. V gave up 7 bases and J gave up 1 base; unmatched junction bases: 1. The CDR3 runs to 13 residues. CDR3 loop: CASTLAGTDTQYF. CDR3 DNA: TGTGCCAGCACACTAGCGGGCACAGATACGCAGTATTTT.

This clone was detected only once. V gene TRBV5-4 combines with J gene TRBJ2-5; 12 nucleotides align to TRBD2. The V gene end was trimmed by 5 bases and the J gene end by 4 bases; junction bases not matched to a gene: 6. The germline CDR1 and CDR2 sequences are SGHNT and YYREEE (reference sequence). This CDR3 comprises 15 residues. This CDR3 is CASSPSGRAGETQYF. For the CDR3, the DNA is TGTGCCAGCAGTCCTAGCGGGAGGGCCGGAGAGACCCAGTACTTC.

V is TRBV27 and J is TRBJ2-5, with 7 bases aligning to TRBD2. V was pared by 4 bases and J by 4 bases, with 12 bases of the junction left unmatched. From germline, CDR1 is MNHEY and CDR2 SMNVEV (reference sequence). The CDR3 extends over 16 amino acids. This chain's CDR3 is CASSSPTGWGGETQYF. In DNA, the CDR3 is TGTGCCAGCAGTTCGCCCACCGGCTGGGGGGGAGAGACCCAGTACTTC.

This chain's CDR3 is CASSSAVGYGYTF. CDR3 coding DNA: TGTGCCAGCAGCTCCGCCGTGGGGTATGGCTACACCTTC. The chain combines TRBV5-4 with TRBJ1-2, with D unclear. V was cut by 3 bases and J by 5 bases, with 11 bases left in between. The CDR3 loop spans 13 amino acids. Germline lookup yields CDR1 SGHNT and CDR2 YYREEE (reference sequence).

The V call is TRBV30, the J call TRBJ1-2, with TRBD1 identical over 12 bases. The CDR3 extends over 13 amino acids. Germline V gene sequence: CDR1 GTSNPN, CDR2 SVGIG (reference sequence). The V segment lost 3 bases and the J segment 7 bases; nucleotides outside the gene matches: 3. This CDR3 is CAWRGTGGVGYTF. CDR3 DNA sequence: TGTGCCTGGAGGGGGACAGGGGGCGTTGGCTACACCTTC.

Here the CDR3 reads CASSLQGDTNYGYTF. In DNA form, the CDR3 reads TGCGCCAGCAGTCTGCAGGGAGATACTAACTATGGCTACACCTTC. The V and J genes are TRBV5-1 and TRBJ1-2, with a possible D match to TRBD1 (5 bases). Deletions cut 5 bases from V and 0 bases from J, with 14 bases between. The CDR3 is 15 amino acids. Germline lookup yields CDR1 SGHRS and CDR2 YFSETQ.

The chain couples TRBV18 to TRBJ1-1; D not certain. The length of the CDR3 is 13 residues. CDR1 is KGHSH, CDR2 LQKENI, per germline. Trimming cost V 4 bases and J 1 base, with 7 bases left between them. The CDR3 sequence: CASSQTTNTEAFF. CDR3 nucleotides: TGTGCCAGCTCACAGACAACGAACACTGAAGCTTTCTTT.

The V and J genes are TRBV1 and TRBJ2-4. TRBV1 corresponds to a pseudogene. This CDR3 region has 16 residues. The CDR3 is CTSSQEYGSSKNIQYF. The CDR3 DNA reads TGCACCAGCAGCCAAGAATATGGGTCCTCCAAAAACATTCAGTACTTC.

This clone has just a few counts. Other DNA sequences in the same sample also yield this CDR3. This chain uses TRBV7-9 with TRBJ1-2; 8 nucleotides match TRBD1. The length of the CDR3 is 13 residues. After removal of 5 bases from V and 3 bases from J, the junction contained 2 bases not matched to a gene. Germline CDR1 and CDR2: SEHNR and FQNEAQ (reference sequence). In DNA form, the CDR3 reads TGTGCCAGCAGCCTACAGGGGGACTATGGCTACACCTTC. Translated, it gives CASSLQGDYGYTF.

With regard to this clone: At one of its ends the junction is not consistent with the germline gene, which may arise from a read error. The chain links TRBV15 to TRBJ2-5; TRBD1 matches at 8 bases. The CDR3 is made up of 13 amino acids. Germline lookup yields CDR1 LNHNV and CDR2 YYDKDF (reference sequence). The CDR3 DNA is TGTGCCACCAGCAGAGAGGGGACAGGCGTCCCGCACTTC. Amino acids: CATSREGTGVPHF.

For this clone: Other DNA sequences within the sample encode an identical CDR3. As DNA, the CDR3 is TGCGCCAGCAGCTTGGGGGTCTTGAACACTGAAGCTTTCTTT. Residues: CASSLGVLNTEAFF. V usage is TRBV5-1 and J usage is TRBJ1-1, with unresolved D. Germline lookup yields CDR1 SGHRS and CDR2 YFSETQ. Trimming stripped 0 bases from V and 0 bases from J, with 6 bases between. This CDR3 region has 14 residues. Full variable domain (missing parts from reference TRBV5-1 and TRBJ1-1): KAGVTQTPRYLIKTRGQQVTLSCSPISGHRSVSWYQQTPGQGLQFLFEYFSETQRNKGNFPGRFSGRQFSNSRSEMNVSTLELGDSALYLCASSLGVLNTEAFFGQGTRLTVV.

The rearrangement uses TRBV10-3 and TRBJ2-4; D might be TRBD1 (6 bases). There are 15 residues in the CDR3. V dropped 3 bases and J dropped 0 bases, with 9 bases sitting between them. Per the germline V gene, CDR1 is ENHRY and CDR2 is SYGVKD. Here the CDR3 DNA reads TGTGCCATCAGTGAAGGACAGCTAGCCAAAAACATTCAGTACTTC. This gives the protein CAISEGQLAKNIQYF.

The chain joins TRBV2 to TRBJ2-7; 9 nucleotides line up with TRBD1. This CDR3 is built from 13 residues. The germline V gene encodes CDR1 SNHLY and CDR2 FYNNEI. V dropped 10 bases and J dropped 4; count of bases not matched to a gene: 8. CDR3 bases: TGTGCCAAGAAGGGACAGGGTGGGTACGAGCAGTACTTC. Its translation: CAKKGQGGYEQYF.

CDR3 in amino acids: CAGRGTGHYGYTF. As DNA, the CDR3 is TGTGCCGGCCGTGGGACAGGGCACTATGGCTACACCTTC. V gene TRBV2 combines with J gene TRBJ1-2; 9 bases are a match to TRBD1. This CDR3 is 13 amino acids long. J was trimmed by 3 bases and V by 11 bases; bases with no gene match: 7. Germline values: CDR1 SNHLY, CDR2 FYNNEI.

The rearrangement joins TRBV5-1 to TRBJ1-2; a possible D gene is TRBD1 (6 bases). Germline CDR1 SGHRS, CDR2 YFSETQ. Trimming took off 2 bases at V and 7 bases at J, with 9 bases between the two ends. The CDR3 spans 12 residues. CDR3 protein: CASSFEGGGYTF. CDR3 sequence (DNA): TGCGCCAGCAGCTTTGAAGGGGGTGGCTACACCTTC.

The CDR3 sequence is CASSIGTVANYGYTF. CDR3 coding DNA: TGTGCCAGTAGTATCGGTACAGTAGCTAACTATGGCTACACCTTC. V and J are TRBV19 and TRBJ1-2, with D uncertain. The CDR3 spans 15 residues. Trimming took 3 bases from V and 0 from J, leaving 11 bases between them. In germline, CDR1 is LNHDA, CDR2 SQIVND (reference sequence).

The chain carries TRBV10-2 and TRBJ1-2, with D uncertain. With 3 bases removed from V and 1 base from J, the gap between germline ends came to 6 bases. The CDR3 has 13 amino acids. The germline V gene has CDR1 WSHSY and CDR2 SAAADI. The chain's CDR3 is CASSERINYGYTF. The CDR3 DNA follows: TGCGCCAGCAGTGAACGAATTAACTATGGCTACACCTTC.

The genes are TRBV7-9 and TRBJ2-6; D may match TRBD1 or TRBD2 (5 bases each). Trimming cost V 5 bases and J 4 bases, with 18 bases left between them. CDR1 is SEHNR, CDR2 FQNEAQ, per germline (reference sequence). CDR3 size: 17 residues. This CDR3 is CASSKLGTLGGANVLTF. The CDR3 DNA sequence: TGTGCCAGCAGCAAACTAGGGACCTTGGGGGGGGCCAACGTCCTGACTTTC.

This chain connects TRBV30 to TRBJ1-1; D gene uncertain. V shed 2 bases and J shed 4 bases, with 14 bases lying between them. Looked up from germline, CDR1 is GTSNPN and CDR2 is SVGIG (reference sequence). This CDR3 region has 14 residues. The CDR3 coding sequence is TGTGCCTGGAGTAACCCCCCATTGGCCACTGAAGCTTTCTTT. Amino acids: CAWSNPPLATEAFF.

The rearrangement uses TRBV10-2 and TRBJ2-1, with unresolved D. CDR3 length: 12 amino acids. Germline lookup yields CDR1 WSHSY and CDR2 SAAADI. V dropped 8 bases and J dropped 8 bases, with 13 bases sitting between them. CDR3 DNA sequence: TGCGCCAGCCGTCATTTGGGCGATGAGCAGTTCTTC. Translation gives CASRHLGDEQFF.

The chain's CDR3 is CASSLYTGRQETQYF. The CDR3 DNA sequence: TGTGCCAGCAGCTTATATACCGGCCGGCAAGAGACCCAGTACTTC. This chain connects TRBV11-2 to TRBJ2-5; no clear D. Trimming removed 2 bases from V and 2 bases from J, with 12 bases in between. CDR3 length: 15 residues. Per the germline V gene, CDR1 is SGHAT and CDR2 is FQNNGV.

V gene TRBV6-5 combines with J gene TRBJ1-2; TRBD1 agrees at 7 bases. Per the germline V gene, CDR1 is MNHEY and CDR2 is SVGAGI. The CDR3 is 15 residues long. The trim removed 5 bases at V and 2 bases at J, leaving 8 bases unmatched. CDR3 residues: CASSTNRGTNYGYTF. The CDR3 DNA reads TGTGCCAGCAGTACTAACAGGGGCACCAACTATGGCTACACCTTC.

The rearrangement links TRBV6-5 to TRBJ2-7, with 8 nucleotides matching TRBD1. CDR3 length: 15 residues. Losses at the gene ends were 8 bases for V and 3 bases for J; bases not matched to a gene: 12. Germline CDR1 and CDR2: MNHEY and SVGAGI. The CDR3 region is CASFKTRGPVYEQYF. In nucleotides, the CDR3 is TGTGCCAGCTTCAAGACCAGGGGGCCTGTCTACGAGCAGTACTTC.

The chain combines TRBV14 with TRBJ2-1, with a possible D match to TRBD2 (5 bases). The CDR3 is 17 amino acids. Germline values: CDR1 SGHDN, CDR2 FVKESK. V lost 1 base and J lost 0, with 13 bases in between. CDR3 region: CASSQVRTPSSYNEQFF. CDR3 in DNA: TGTGCCAGCAGCCAAGTTAGGACTCCTAGCTCCTACAATGAGCAGTTCTTC.

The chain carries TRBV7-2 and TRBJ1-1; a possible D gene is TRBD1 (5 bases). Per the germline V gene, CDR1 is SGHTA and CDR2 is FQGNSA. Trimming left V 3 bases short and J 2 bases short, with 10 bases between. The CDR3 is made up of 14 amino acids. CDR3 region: CASSFSRDNTEAFF. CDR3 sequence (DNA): TGTGCCAGCAGCTTTAGCCGGGACAACACTGAAGCTTTCTTT.